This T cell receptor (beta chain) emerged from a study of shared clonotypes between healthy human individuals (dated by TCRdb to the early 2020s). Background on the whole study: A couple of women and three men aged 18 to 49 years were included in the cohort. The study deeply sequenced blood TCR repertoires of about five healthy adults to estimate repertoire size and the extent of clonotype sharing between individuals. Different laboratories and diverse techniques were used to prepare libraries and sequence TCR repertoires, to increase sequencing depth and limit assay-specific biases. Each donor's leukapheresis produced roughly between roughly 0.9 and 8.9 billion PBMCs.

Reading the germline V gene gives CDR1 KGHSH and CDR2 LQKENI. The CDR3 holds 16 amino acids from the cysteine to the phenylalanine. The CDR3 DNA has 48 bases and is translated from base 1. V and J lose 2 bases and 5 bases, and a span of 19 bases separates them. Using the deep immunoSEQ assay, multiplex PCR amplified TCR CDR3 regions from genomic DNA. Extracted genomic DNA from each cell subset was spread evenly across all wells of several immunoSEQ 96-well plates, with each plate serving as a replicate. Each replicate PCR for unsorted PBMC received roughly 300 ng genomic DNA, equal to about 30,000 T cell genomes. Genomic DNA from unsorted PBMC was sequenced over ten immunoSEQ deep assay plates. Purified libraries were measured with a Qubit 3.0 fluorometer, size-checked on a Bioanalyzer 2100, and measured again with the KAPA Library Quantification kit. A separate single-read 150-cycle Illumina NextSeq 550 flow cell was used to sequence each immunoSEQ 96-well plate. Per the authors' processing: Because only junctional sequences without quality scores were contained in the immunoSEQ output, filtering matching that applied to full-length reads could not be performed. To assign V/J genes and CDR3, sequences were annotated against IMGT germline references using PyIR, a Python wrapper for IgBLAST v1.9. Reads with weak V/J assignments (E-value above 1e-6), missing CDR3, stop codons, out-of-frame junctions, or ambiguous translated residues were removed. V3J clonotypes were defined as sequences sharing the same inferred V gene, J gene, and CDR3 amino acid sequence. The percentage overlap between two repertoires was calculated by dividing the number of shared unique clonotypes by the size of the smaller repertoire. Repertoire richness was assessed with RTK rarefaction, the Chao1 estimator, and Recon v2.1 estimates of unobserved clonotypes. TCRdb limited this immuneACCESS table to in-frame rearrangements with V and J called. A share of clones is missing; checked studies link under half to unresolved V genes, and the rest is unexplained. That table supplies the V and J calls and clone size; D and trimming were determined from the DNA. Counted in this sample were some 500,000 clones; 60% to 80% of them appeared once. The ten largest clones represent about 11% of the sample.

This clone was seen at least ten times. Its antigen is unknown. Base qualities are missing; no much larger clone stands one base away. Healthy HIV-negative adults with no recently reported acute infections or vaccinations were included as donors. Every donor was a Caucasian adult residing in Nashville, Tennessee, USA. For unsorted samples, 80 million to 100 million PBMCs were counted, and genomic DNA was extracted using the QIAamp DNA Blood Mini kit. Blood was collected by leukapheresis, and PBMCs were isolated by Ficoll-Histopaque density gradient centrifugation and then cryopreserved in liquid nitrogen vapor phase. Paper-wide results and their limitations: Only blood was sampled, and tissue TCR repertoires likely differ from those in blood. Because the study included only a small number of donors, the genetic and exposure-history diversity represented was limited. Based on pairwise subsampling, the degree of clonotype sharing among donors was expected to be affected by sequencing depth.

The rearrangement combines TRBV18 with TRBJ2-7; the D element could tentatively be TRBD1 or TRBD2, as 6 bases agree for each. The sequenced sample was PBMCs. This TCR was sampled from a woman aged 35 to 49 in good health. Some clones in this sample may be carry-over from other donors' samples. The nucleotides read TGTGCCAGCTCACCAGCGGGTTCGACAAGGGGGGACGAGCAGTACTTC. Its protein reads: CASSPAGSTRGDEQYF.